Each of the 3 T cell receptor beta chains below was sequenced from the same sample in a study of shared clonotypes between healthy human individuals. Here immunoSEQ multiplex PCR was the method, and the copy in TCRdb shows in-frame clones only, minus some. The sample has over a million clones; roughly 96% are singletons. The sample consisted of naive CD4+ T cells sorted from blood. The subset is: CD45RA+ positively selected. The origin of the receptors is a young man in good health.

The chain uses TRBV11-2 and TRBJ2-1; possible D gene TRBD1, 5 bases. Trimming left V 0 bases short and J 8 bases short, with 8 bases between. Germline CDR1 is SGHAT and CDR2 is FQNNGV. This CDR3 comprises 13 residues. DNA of the CDR3: TGTGCCAGCAGCTTAGACAGGGTCCATGAGCAGTTCTTC. The encoded protein is CASSLDRVHEQFF.

J is TRBJ2-1 and V is TRBV28; 9 bases line up with TRBD1. V was clipped by 10 bases and J by 3 bases; unmatched bases: 10. Looked up from germline, CDR1 is MDHEN and CDR2 is SYDVKM. The CDR3 sequence is 15 residues long. The CDR3 nucleotides read TGTGCCACGGTAAACCGGGACAGGGACTACAATGAGCAGTTCTTC. This codes for CATVNRDRDYNEQFF.

The chain combines TRBV5-1 with TRBJ2-3; 11 nucleotides agree with TRBD2. Germline V lookup: CDR1 SGHRS, CDR2 YFSETQ. The junction had 5 bases not matched to a gene; V was cut back by 4 bases and J by 10 bases. This CDR3 is 13 amino acids long. CDR3 sequence: CASSPTSGGAQYF. In DNA, the CDR3 is TGCGCCAGCAGCCCTACTAGCGGGGGAGCGCAGTATTTT.